Below, 11 T cell receptor beta chains from the same sample are listed, as sequenced in a study of blood T cells in healthy people across ages. Next came a second PCR, run for about 7 to 11 cycles, which used a sample-barcoded 5' primer along with a J-beta primer mix. TCRdb independently ran MiXCR on the 5' RACE reads; one entry per CDR3 protein. Here the sample spans around 1.7 million distinct CDR3 sequences, about 28% being singletons. Sequenced material: blood. The receptors here all came from a young woman in good health.

Worth noting for this clonotype: A read error may explain this, as a much larger clone is one base away. The genes are TRBV12-3 or TRBV12-4 and TRBJ2-5, with D maybe TRBD1 (6 bases). The closer fit of TRBJ2-7 to the DNA end suggests the J call may be wrong. This CDR3 region has 12 residues. For the CDR3, the DNA is TGTGCCAGCAGTTCCGGGACATCCGAGCAGTACTTC. It is translated as CASSSGTSEQYF.

This chain connects TRBV5-1 to TRBJ1-2; no definite D call. CDR1 and CDR2 (germline): SGHRS, YFSETQ. With 6 bases removed from V and 0 bases from J, the gap between germline ends came to 15 bases. The CDR3 length is 15 residues. CDR3 amino acids: CASNPGGSTNYGYTF. CDR3 DNA sequence: TGCGCCAGCAATCCCGGTGGCTCGACTAACTATGGCTACACCTTC.

This clonotype was observed a few times. This chain uses TRBV9 with TRBJ2-3; a possible D gene is TRBD1 (5 bases). V was shortened by 0 bases and J by 5 bases, with 13 bases between the two germline ends. The CDR3 spans 15 residues. Germline values: CDR1 SGDLS, CDR2 YYNGEE. The CDR3: CASSVVSSQGDTQYF. DNA for the CDR3: TGTGCCAGCAGCGTAGTCAGCAGCCAGGGAGATACGCAGTATTTT.

A few counts support this clonotype. The chain has TRBV12-3 or TRBV12-4 and TRBJ2-1; the D is unclear. Trimming stripped 1 base from V and 9 bases from J, with 10 bases between. CDR3 length: 13 amino acids. CDR3 nucleotide sequence: TGTGCCAGCAGTTTAGTAGGTTTGGCTGAGCAGTTCTTC. It encodes CASSLVGLAEQFF.

V usage is TRBV30 and J usage is TRBJ2-6, with TRBD1 as a possible D gene (5 bases). The CDR3 runs to 16 residues. Between the trimmed V and J ends, which lost 4 bases and 2 bases, there was a span of 15 bases. Germline V gives CDR1 GTSNPN, CDR2 SVGIG (reference sequence). The CDR3 loop reads CAWTAGRGPGANVLTF. The CDR3 DNA reads as TGTGCCTGGACCGCAGGAAGGGGCCCTGGGGCCAACGTCCTGACTTTC.

This clonotype has just a few counts. This sequence joins TRBV9 and TRBJ1-3; weak D call: TRBD1 (5 bases). The CDR3 loop spans 15 amino acids. Germline values: CDR1 SGDLS, CDR2 YYNGEE. V lost 3 bases and J lost 0, with 10 bases in between. The CDR3, as DNA: TGTGCCAGCAGCGCGGGACTGAGCTCTGGAAACACCATATATTTT. It encodes CASSAGLSSGNTIYF.

This clonotype appeared a few times. J is TRBJ2-4 and V is TRBV5-5; D is possibly TRBD2 (5 bases). The CDR3 consists of 13 residues. Between the trimmed V and J ends, which lost 2 bases and 8 bases, there was a span of 11 bases. The germline V gene has CDR1 SGHKS and CDR2 YYEKEE (reference sequence). The CDR3 sequence is CASSFSEGDIQYF. The CDR3 DNA sequence: TGTGCCAGCAGCTTCAGCGAGGGCGACATTCAGTACTTC.

About this clonotype: Mismatch with germline at one junction end may stem from a read error. V and J are TRBV27 and TRBJ1-2, with 8 bases identical to TRBD1. CDR1 and CDR2 (germline): MNHEY, SMNVEV (reference sequence). This CDR3 region has 16 residues. In DNA form, the CDR3 reads TGTGCCGGCAGTCCTCCCCCCGGACAGGGTTTACATGGCTACACCTTC. Translating gives CAGSPPPGQGLHGYTF.

The V and J genes are TRBV6-2 or TRBV6-3 and TRBJ2-1; D uncertain. The germline V gene encodes CDR1 MNHEY and CDR2 SVGEGT. V was clipped by 5 bases and J by 0 bases, with 11 bases between them. The CDR3 runs 15 residues. The CDR3 region is CASSNGRFSYNEQFF. The CDR3 DNA is TGTGCCAGCAGTAACGGACGCTTCTCCTACAATGAGCAGTTCTTC.

This clonotype was picked up many times. J is TRBJ1-2 and V is TRBV29-1; possibly TRBD1 for D (6 bases). Germline CDR1 is SQVTM and CDR2 is ANQGSEA. This CDR3 is 12 amino acids long. Trimming took 5 bases from V and 5 from J, leaving 12 bases between them. CDR3 nucleotides: TGCAGCGTTTCCGGAGGGGGGTATGGCTACACCTTC. It is translated as CSVSGGGYGYTF. The variable domain in full, with the rest retrieved from reference TRBV29-1 and TRBJ1-2, is SAVISQKPSRDICQRGTSLTIQCQVDSQVTMMFWYRQQPGQSLTLIATANQGSEATYESGFVIDKFPISRPNLTFSTLTVSNMSPEDSSIYLCSVSGGGYGYTFGSGTRLTVV.

This clonotype has more than one count but fewer than ten. The gene calls are TRBV2 and TRBJ2-2; tentatively, D is TRBD2 (7 bases). CDR3 length: 15 amino acids. V was pared by 2 bases and J by 3 bases, with 10 bases between. Germline CDR1 SNHLY, CDR2 FYNNEI. CDR3 nucleotide sequence: TGTGCCAGCAGTGAACGGCGGGGGCACACCGGGGAGCTGTTTTTT. Its protein is CASSERRGHTGELFF.